This TCR beta chain was identified during a study of blood T cell repertoires in COVID-19 (dated by TCRdb to the early 2020s). For the wider study: Collaborator samples came from the United States, Italy and Spain and covered acute and convalescent phases of COVID-19. The material from the prospective study consisted of cDNA or gDNA derived from T cells, B-cell-depleted T cells, or PBMCs. The dataset comprised deeply sampled blood TCRbeta repertoires from subjects exposed to, actively infected with, or recovered from COVID-19. The repertoires were released in a freely available public database intended as a resource for research on the immune response to SARS-CoV-2. The samples were drawn from two sources: the first 160 participants of the ongoing ImmuneRACE study, and 1,200 or so subjects contributed by 6 global collaborators. The sample metadata nearly always contained a de-identified subject ID, COVID-19 status, age in years and sex. Where available, HLA class I and class II types were obtained from metadata supplied by the sample provider rather than from assay-based typing.

Participants in the prospective study were aged about 18 to 95 years, lived in about two dozen United States geographic areas, and enrolled through a virtual design. Cohort assignment in the prospective study relied on participant-reported clinical history from a screening survey and a study questionnaire. Mobile phlebotomists in the prospective study collected whole blood, serum and a nasopharyngeal or oropharyngeal swab from every participant. Prospective study participants could optionally give additional blood draws and questionnaires over an approximately two-month period. Before DNA extraction, blood samples from the prospective study were shipped at room temperature or frozen. The immunoSEQ Assay, a bias-controlled multiplex PCR, was used to amplify TCRbeta CDR3 regions from genomic DNA. The published analysis was carried out like this. Within the assay, amplification of reference gene primers was used to estimate how many nucleated cells each sample contained. To quantify the absolute abundance of each unique TCRbeta CDR3 rearrangement, sequence reads were collapsed and filtered. For each sample, productive Simpson clonality was calculated by taking the square root of Simpson's diversity index across productive rearrangements. TCRdb holds this immuneACCESS table with in-frame rearrangements only. Some clones are missing; in checked studies, unresolved V genes explain under half, and the rest has no known cause. V and J calls plus clone size are reproduced from that table; the DNA served to infer D and trimming. The sample yields some 170,000 clones; roughly 84% were counted once. The ten most abundant clones make up 1% to 1.5% of the sample.

In the case of this clone: Its antigen is not yet known. It has no much larger one-base neighbor in the sample; base qualities were not kept.

The cysteine opens and the phenylalanine closes a CDR3 of 14 amino acids. The sequence is cut down to CDR3 DNA, 42 bases in frame from base 1. From a lookup of the germline V gene (reference sequence), CDR1 and CDR2 are LNHNV and YYDKDF. The junction carries 11 bases between V and J, which are trimmed by 3 bases and 2 bases respectively. Study-level results and caveats: Clinical and demographic metadata were provided uncurated, with the amount varying by source and participant.

The TCR originated in a human donor with acute COVID-19. The donor label of this sample is uncertain. Sequenced input: PBMCs or T cells enriched from blood (not recorded which). The rearranged chain carries TRBV15 and TRBJ2-7; tentative D gene TRBD1, with 6 bases matching. The CDR3 here reads CATSRTGGTYEQYF. The DNA is TGTGCCACCAGCAGGACAGGCGGCACCTACGAGCAGTACTTC.